Listed here are 4 T cell receptor beta chains from one sample, sequenced in a study of identical twins. TCRdb independently ran MiXCR on the 5' RACE reads; one entry per CDR3 protein. The sample has fewer than 800,000 distinct CDR3 sequences, about 7.6% seen once. The same data also contributed to another study, on yellow fever vaccine responses in identical twins.

Source material: PBMCs. These receptor sequences come from a young woman in good health.

This clonotype was counted between two and nine times. The chain carries TRBV3-1 and TRBJ2-7, with D unclear. V was trimmed by 0 bases and J by 6 bases, leaving 12 bases between them. Germline-derived CDR1 and CDR2 are LGHDT and YNNKEL (reference sequence). The CDR3 totals 14 residues. CDR3 nucleotide sequence: TGTGCCAGCAGCCAAGATGGCAACTATGCCGAGCAGTACTTC. Its protein is CASSQDGNYAEQYF.

This clonotype was detected only a few times. The gene calls are TRBV6-5 and TRBJ2-5; D possibly matches TRBD1 or TRBD2 (5 bases each). Between the trimmed V and J ends, which lost 2 bases and 5 bases, there was a span of 18 bases. Germline V gives CDR1 MNHEY, CDR2 SVGAGI. The CDR3 length is 16 residues. The chain's CDR3 is CASSYRGTTGGETQYF. DNA of the CDR3: TGTGCCAGCAGTTACCGAGGGACCACCGGAGGCGAGACCCAGTACTTC.

The chain couples TRBV11-2 to TRBJ2-1; 11 nucleotides match TRBD2. Looked up from germline, CDR1 is SGHAT and CDR2 is FQNNGV. The CDR3 runs to 17 residues. J lost 7 bases, V lost 5 bases, and 13 bases had no gene match. The chain's CDR3 is CASSPVGSGRAVNEQFF. The CDR3 region has the DNA TGTGCCAGCAGCCCAGTGGGTAGCGGGAGGGCCGTGAATGAGCAGTTCTTC.

As to this clonotype: A single base separates this from a much larger clone, so it may be a read error. V and J are TRBV7-9 and TRBJ2-4; D gene uncertain. The CDR3 is 14 residues long. Germline V CDR1 and CDR2: SEHNR, FQNEAQ (reference sequence). Trimming removed 1 base from V and 5 bases from J, with 9 bases in between. In nucleotides, the CDR3 is TGTGCCAGCAGCTTAGTCATGAATGAAAACATTCAGTACTTC. Amino acids: CASSLVMNENIQYF. Full variable domain (rest looked up from reference TRBV7-9 and TRBJ2-4): DTGVSQNPRHKITKRGQNVTFRCDPISEHNRLYWYRQTLGQGPEFLTYFQNEAQLEKSRLLSDRFSAERPKGSFSTLEIQRTEQGDSAMYLCASSLVMNENIQYFGAGTRLSVL.